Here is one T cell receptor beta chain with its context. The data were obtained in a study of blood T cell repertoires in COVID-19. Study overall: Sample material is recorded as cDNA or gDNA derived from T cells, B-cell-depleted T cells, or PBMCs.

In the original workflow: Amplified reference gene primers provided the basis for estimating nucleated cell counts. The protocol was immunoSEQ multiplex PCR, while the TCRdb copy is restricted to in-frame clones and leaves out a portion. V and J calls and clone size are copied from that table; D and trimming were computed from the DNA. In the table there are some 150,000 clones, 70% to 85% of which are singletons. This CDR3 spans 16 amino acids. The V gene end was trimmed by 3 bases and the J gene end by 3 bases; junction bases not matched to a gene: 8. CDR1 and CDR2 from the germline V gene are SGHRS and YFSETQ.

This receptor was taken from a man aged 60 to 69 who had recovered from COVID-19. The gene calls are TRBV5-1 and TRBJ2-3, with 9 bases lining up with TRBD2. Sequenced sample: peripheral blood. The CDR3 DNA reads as TGCGCCAGCAGCTCCGGCGGGGGGGCCGGAACAGATACGCAGTATTTT. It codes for CASSSGGGAGTDTQYF.